Listed here are 10 T cell receptor beta chains from one sample, sequenced in a study of control samples from healthy donors and cancer patients. Profiling relied on immunoSEQ multiplex PCR, and the TCRdb table lists in-frame clones only, not all of them. The sample gives fewer than 200,000 clones, approximately 90% of which show up once; roughly 1.3% is in the top ten. The sample was blood. The receptors originated from a man aged 25-40 years in good health.

This chain connects TRBV6-5 to TRBJ2-5; D remains unclear. This CDR3 region has 12 residues. Germline V CDR1 and CDR2: MNHEY, SVGAGI. With 5 bases removed from V and 5 bases from J, the gap between germline ends came to 9 bases. The CDR3: CASSMLWETQYF. CDR3 in DNA: TGTGCCAGCAGTATGTTGTGGGAGACCCAGTACTTC.

CDR3 bases: TGTGCCAGCAGCCCGGAGCCCGGGACAGGGTTCGGAGGCTACACCTTC. Amino acids: CASSPEPGTGFGGYTF. The gene calls are TRBV7-9 and TRBJ1-2; 9 nucleotides line up with TRBD1. Germline assignment: CDR1 SEHNR and CDR2 FQNEAQ (reference sequence). With V trimmed by 5 bases and J by 8 bases, 15 bases remained unmatched. CDR3 length: 16 residues.

The chain links TRBV11-2 to TRBJ2-7; D possibly corresponds to TRBD2 (6 bases). The CDR3 extends over 14 amino acids. Germline V gene lookup returns CDR1 SGHAT and CDR2 FQNNGV. Deletions cut 1 base from V and 3 bases from J, with 10 bases between. The CDR3 sequence is CASSLGDGGYEQYF. The CDR3 DNA follows: TGTGCCAGCAGCTTAGGGGACGGGGGCTACGAGCAGTACTTC.

J is TRBJ1-2 and V is TRBV6-5; no clear D gene. There are 14 residues in the CDR3. In germline, CDR1 is MNHEY, CDR2 SVGAGI. V dropped 4 bases and J dropped 4 bases, with 13 bases sitting between them. The CDR3 nucleotides read TGTGCCAGCAGTTCAAACGGGAGGAGCTATGGCTACACCTTC. Amino acid sequence: CASSSNGRSYGYTF.

CDR3 sequence (DNA): TGTGCCAGCAGATGGACAGGGGACCCCTACGAGCAGTACTTC. Its protein product is CASRWTGDPYEQYF. V gene TRBV2 combines with J gene TRBJ2-7, with 9 bases that match TRBD1. Germline V gene lookup returns CDR1 SNHLY and CDR2 FYNNEI. The CDR3 covers 14 residues. V was pared by 6 bases and J by 2 bases, with 5 bases of the junction left unmatched. The complete variable domain, with remaining parts taken from reference TRBV2 and TRBJ2-7, reads EPEVTQTPSHQVTQMGQEVILRCVPISNHLYFYWYRQILGQKVEFLVSFYNNEISEKSEIFDDQFSVERPDGSNFTLKIRSTKLEDSAMYFCASRWTGDPYEQYFGPGTRLTVT.

The chain employs TRBV6-5 and TRBJ1-1, with 10 bases matching TRBD1. V dropped 6 bases and J dropped 3; count of bases not matched to a gene: 4. CDR1 and CDR2 (germline): MNHEY, SVGAGI. The length of the CDR3 is 14 residues. CDR3 in DNA: TGTGCCAGCAGAACCGGGACAGGGGACACTGAAGCTTTCTTT. Encoded protein: CASRTGTGDTEAFF.

The gene calls are TRBV11-2 and TRBJ1-4; 7 nucleotides agree with TRBD1. V was clipped by 6 bases and J by 4 bases; unmatched bases: 5. This CDR3 has 14 amino acids. CDR1 is SGHAT and CDR2 is FQNNGV in the germline V gene. DNA of the CDR3: TGTGCCAGCAGTCGCCGGGACAGTAATGAAAAACTGTTTTTT. Translating it yields CASSRRDSNEKLFF.

The rearrangement links TRBV9 to TRBJ1-4, with a tentative D call TRBD1 (5 bases). Germline values: CDR1 SGDLS, CDR2 YYNGEE. V lost 0 bases to trimming and J lost 7 bases, with 10 bases between them. This CDR3 has 14 amino acids. CDR3 sequence (DNA): TGTGCCAGCAGCGTAGGGGGCGCAAGTGAAAAACTGTTTTTT. The encoded protein is CASSVGGASEKLFF.

This clone was observed once. The V and J genes are TRBV6-1 and TRBJ1-1; D not certain. V gave up 1 base and J gave up 6 bases, with 18 bases separating them. There are 16 residues in the CDR3. Per germline, CDR1 MNHNS and CDR2 SASEGT. Here the CDR3 reads CASSEVGTFGWAEAFF. The CDR3 coding sequence is TGTGCCAGCAGTGAAGTTGGTACATTCGGGTGGGCTGAAGCTTTCTTT.

The chain recombines TRBV12-3 or TRBV12-4 with TRBJ1-2; D gene unclear. This CDR3 has 13 amino acids. With 6 bases removed from V and 2 bases from J, the gap between germline ends came to 10 bases. CDR3 region: CASSQAANYGYTF. CDR3 nucleotides: TGTGCCAGCAGCCAGGCAGCCAACTATGGCTACACCTTC.